The T cell receptor beta chain under discussion was sequenced for a study of cytomegalovirus exposure and HLA in healthy donors. Germline V gene lookup returns CDR1 KGHSH and CDR2 LQKENI. The ends were cut back, 8 bases at V and 0 bases at J, with 10 bases in the middle. This CDR3 spans 13 amino acids. Study-wide points: Earlier analysis looked at TCR beta V segments, and most were productive about 90% or about 30% of the time.

Researchers ran the PCR with 60 Vbeta and 13 Jbeta primers. Clones were read by immunoSEQ multiplex PCR, and TCRdb kept only the in-frame ones, dropping some. Of about 150,000 clones in the sample, 70% to 85% are singletons; the top ten hold approximately 6.3%. A note on this clone: Its antigen is as yet unknown.

The sample comprised PBMCs. This sequence joins TRBV18 and TRBJ1-1; D is uncertain. The origin of this receptor is a woman aged 50 to 60 in good health and CMV-seropositive. For the CDR3, the DNA is TGTGCCAGCCTAGGGAGACTGAACACTGAAGCTTTCTTT. It translates to CASLGRLNTEAFF.